This T cell receptor (beta chain) was identified in a study of beta chain features in type 1 diabetes. Notes on the study in general: In the patient group, naive, central memory and Treg TCRB repertoires seemed more alike than in the healthy donor group.

The investigators reverse transcribed all of the isolated RNA, so they sequenced expressed TCRB transcripts. Sequenced by immunoSEQ multiplex PCR; TCRdb stores in-frame clones only, minus some. The table records 200,000 to 250,000 clones, 11% to 15% of them present only once. Germline assignment: CDR1 ENHRY and CDR2 SYGVKD. CDR3 size: 17 residues. V dropped 4 bases and J dropped 3; count of bases not matched to a gene: 7. Comments on this clone: Its antigen is unknown.

The chain links TRBV10-3 to TRBJ2-2; the match to TRBD2 covers 11 bases. The sequence was obtained from a woman aged 40-49 years in good health. The sequenced sample consisted of naive CD4+ T cells from blood. The CDR3 DNA follows: TGTGCCATCAGTGTGTCTAGCGGGGGGCTTGACACCGGGGAGCTGTTTTTT. Protein product: CAISVSSGGLDTGELFF.